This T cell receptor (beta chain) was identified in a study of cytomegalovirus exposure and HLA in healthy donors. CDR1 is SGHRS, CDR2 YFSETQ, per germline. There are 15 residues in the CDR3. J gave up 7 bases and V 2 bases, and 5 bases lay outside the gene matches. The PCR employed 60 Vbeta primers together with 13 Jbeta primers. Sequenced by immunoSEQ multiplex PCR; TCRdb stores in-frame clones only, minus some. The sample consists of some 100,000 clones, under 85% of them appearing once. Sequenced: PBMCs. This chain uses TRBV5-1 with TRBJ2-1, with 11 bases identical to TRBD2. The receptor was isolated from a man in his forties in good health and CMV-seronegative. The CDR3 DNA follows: TGCGCCAGCAGCTTTCCTAGCGGGGGGACTAATGAGCAGTTCTTC. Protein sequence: CASSFPSGGTNEQFF.